This T cell receptor beta chain was obtained from a study of shared clonotypes between healthy human individuals. Study-level points and caveats: A few donors had 4% to 5% of their naive CD4 clonotypes in common. Relative to memory subsets, naive subsets generally showed larger estimated richness.

Assay used: immunoSEQ multiplex PCR; TCRdb lists only in-frame clones, some missing. Here the sample spans about 2 million clones, 95% being singletons. Worth noting for this clone: Its target is not known.

Donors had no recently reported acute infections or vaccinations and were HIV-negative. Everyone who donated was a Caucasian adult who lived in Nashville, Tennessee. Germline values: CDR1 SGHRS, CDR2 YFSETQ. V was clipped by 4 bases and J by 6 bases; unmatched bases: 10. The CDR3 sequence is 15 residues long. The sample comprised naive CD4+ T cells sorted from blood. Regarding subset: CD45RA+ positively selected. The clonotype was recovered from a man in his late teens or twenties in good health. The V and J genes are TRBV5-1 and TRBJ2-7; 10 bases agree with TRBD1. CDR3 amino acids: CASSETGGVGVEQYF. The CDR3 bases are TGCGCCAGCAGCGAGACAGGGGGCGTAGGTGTCGAGCAGTACTTC. The full variable domain, rest sourced from reference TRBV5-1 and TRBJ2-7, is KAGVTQTPRYLIKTRGQQVTLSCSPISGHRSVSWYQQTPGQGLQFLFEYFSETQRNKGNFPGRFSGRQFSNSRSEMNVSTLELGDSALYLCASSETGGVGVEQYFGPGTRLTVT.